Described below is a single T cell receptor (beta chain) sequence and its context. Its antigen remains unknown. The data derive from a study of long-term antiretroviral therapy in people with HIV. Study-wide findings and caveats: Blood in the study was drawn between the mid-2000s and the late 2010s, possibly under older ART regimens, which may be less effective than current ones. HIV repertoires had narrower CDR3 length ranges than controls.

Survey level was the resolution at which the v3.0 immunoSEQ assay ran. This table comes from immunoSEQ multiplex PCR, and its TCRdb copy is limited to in-frame clones, with some not included. The profile shows roughly 25,000 clones, 82% of them singletons. CDR1 GTSNPN and CDR2 SVGIG come from the germline V gene (reference sequence). J lost 6 bases, V lost 0 bases, and 7 bases had no gene match. This CDR3 has 14 amino acids. This sequence joins TRBV30 and TRBJ2-7; 8 bases match TRBD1. The TCR originated in a young woman with HIV. Source: unsorted PBMCs, taken 1.1 years before starting antiretroviral therapy. This CDR3 reads CAWSVGSGGVEQYF. The CDR3 region has the DNA TGTGCCTGGAGTGTAGGCTCAGGGGGCGTCGAGCAGTACTTC.